This T cell receptor (beta chain) was recorded in a study of beta chain features in type 1 diabetes. Study conclusions and caveats: PCR might favor shorter templates, equally in patients and controls. Compared to healthy donors, patients appeared to have naive, central memory and Treg TCRB repertoires that were more alike. All four CD4+ subsets of Type 1 diabetes patients contained TCRB CDR3s that were moderately but significantly shorter.

Remarks on this clone: Its target is not known.

The CDR3 totals 16 residues. From germline, CDR1 is SGHKS and CDR2 YYEKEE (reference sequence). The V and J ends lost 3 bases and 6 bases respectively, with 19 bases between them. Since all of the isolated RNA was reverse transcribed, expressed TCRB transcripts were what got sequenced. Clones were read by immunoSEQ multiplex PCR, and TCRdb kept only the in-frame ones, dropping some. The sample lists 600,000 or so clones, around an eighth occurring once. The chain employs TRBV5-5 and TRBJ2-1; D might be TRBD2 (5 bases). The sequenced material came from naive CD4+ T cells from blood. This TCR was sampled from a man aged 25-40 years with type 1 diabetes. CDR3 bases: TGTGCCAGCAGCTCAGAAGGCGTTATAGGGAGCAATGAGCAGTTCTTC. Amino acids: CASSSEGVIGSNEQFF. Complete variable domain (other parts from reference TRBV5-5 and TRBJ2-1): DAGVTQSPTHLIKTRGQQVTLRCSPISGHKSVSWYQQVLGQGPQFIFQYYEKEERGRGNFPDRFSARQFPNYSSELNVNALLLGDSALYLCASSSEGVIGSNEQFFGPGTRLTVL.